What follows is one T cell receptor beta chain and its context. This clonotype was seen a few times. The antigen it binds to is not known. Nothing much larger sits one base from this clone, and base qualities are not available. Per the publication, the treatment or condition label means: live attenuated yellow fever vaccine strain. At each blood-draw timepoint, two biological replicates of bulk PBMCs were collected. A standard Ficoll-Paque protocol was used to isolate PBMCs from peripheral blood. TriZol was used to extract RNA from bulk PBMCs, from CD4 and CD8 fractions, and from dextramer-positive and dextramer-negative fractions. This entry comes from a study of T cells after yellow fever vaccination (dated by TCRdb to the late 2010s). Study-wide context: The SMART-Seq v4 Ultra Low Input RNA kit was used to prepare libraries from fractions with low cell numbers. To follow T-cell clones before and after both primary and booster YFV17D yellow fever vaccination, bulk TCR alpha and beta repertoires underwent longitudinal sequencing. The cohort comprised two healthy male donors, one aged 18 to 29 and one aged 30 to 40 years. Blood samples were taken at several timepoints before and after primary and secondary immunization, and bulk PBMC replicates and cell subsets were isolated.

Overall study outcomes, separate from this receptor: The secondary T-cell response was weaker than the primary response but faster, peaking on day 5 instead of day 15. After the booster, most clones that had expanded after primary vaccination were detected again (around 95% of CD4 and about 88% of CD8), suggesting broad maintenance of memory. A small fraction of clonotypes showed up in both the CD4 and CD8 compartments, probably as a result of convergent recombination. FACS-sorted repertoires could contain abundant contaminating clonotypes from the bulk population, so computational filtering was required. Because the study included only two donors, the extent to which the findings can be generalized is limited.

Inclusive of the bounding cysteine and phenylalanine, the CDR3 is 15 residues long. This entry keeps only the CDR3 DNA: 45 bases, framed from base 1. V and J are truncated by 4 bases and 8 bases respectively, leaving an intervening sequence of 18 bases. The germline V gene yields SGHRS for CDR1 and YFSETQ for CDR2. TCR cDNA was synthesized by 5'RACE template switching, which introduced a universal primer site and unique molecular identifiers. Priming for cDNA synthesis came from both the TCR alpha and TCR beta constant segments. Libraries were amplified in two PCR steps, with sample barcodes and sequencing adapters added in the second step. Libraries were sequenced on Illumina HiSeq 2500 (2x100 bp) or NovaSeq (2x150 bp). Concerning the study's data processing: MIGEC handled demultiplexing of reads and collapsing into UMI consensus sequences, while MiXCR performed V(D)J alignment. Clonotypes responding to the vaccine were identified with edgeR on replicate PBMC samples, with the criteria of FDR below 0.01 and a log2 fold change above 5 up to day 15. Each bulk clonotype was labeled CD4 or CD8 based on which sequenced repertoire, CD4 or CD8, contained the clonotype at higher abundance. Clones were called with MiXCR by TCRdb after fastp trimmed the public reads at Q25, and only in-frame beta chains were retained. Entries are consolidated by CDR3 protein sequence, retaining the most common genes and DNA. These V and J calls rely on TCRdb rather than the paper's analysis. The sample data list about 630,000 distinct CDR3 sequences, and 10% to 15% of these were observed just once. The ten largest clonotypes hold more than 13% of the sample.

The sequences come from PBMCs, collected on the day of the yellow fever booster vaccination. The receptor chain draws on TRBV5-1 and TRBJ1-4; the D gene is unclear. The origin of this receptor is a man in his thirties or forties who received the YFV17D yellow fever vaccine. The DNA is TGCGCCAGCAGCCTAGTAGCCCTCGAGACGGAAAAACTGTTTTTT. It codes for CASSLVALETEKLFF.